The TCR beta chain under discussion was sequenced for a study of blood T cell repertoires in COVID-19. Produced via immunoSEQ multiplex PCR; TCRdb's table is partial and in-frame only. The sample lists 200,000 to 250,000 clones; over 75% were seen once. The CDR3 is 15 amino acids. CDR1 and CDR2 from the germline V gene are SGHDT and YYEEEE. The junction had 7 bases not matched to a gene; V was cut back by 2 bases and J by 3 bases. Input material: PBMCs or T cells enriched from blood (not recorded which). The receptor comes from a man between 25 and 39 years old in a cohort exposed to, infected with or recovered from COVID-19 (not recorded which). The chain couples TRBV5-6 to TRBJ1-2, with 7 bases matching TRBD1. CDR3 residues: CASSLGPGGHYGYTF. CDR3 coding DNA: TGTGCCAGCAGCTTAGGTCCAGGGGGACACTATGGCTACACCTTC.